The 27 T cell receptor beta chains given below trace back to one sample, sequenced in a study of CD8+CD57+ T cells in acquired aplastic anemia. Using genomic DNA as the template, TCR beta VDJ and CDR3 profiling was carried out. TCRdb re-called the reads through MiXCR, storing one row per CDR3 protein. The repertoire holds hundreds of thousands of distinct CDR3 sequences, approximately 57% seen once, with under 1.5% in the top ten. Only patients with CD8+CD57+ cell expansion on flow cytometry were chosen for sequencing. Sample: sorted CD4+, CD8+, or CD8+CD57+ T cells (not recorded which) from PBMCs. The receptors derive from a human donor with aplastic anemia.

This clonotype was seen more than once but under ten times. This chain uses TRBV6-2 or TRBV6-3 with TRBJ1-2, with D perhaps matching TRBD1 (5 bases). The CDR3 length is 12 residues. The V end lost 4 bases, the J end lost 7 bases, and 10 bases lay between the germline ends. The germline gives CDR1 MNHEY, CDR2 SVGEGT. The CDR3 sequence is CASSLSGFGYTF. The CDR3 DNA reads TGTGCCAGCAGTTTGTCAGGGTTTGGCTACACCTTC.

The chain couples TRBV5-1 to TRBJ2-7; a possible D gene is TRBD1 (5 bases). V lost 4 bases to trimming and J lost 2 bases, with 13 bases between them. Germline values: CDR1 SGHRS, CDR2 YFSETQ. CDR3 size: 14 residues. DNA for the CDR3: TGCGCCAGCAGCGCCTACCCCAGGGCCTACGAGCAGTACTTC. It encodes CASSAYPRAYEQYF.

The V and J genes are TRBV20-1 and TRBJ1-1; 7 nucleotides line up with TRBD1. This CDR3 comprises 15 residues. V shed 0 bases and J 8 bases; nucleotides not matched to a gene: 12. Per germline, CDR1 DFQATT and CDR2 SNEGSKA (reference sequence). The CDR3 protein is CSARDPRDRVLEAFF. CDR3 nucleotides: TGCAGTGCTAGAGATCCGCGGGACAGAGTCCTAGAAGCTTTCTTT.

V is TRBV24-1 and J is TRBJ1-1; D unclear. Trimming stripped 3 bases from V and 10 bases from J, with 20 bases between. CDR3 length equals 15 residues. The germline gives CDR1 KGHDR, CDR2 SFDVKD. The CDR3 protein is CATSDTTTRPPRAFF. The CDR3 nucleotides are TGTGCCACCAGTGATACCACGACAAGACCCCCAAGAGCTTTCTTT.

In this sample, this clonotype turned up many times. V gene TRBV2 combines with J gene TRBJ2-2; D uncertain. This CDR3 spans 13 amino acids. Trimming took off 6 bases at V and 5 bases at J, with 10 bases between the two ends. Germline-derived CDR1 and CDR2 are SNHLY and FYNNEI. The CDR3 here is CASRVRVTGELFF. The CDR3 DNA sequence: TGTGCCAGCAGAGTCCGAGTGACCGGGGAGCTGTTTTTT.

Comment on this clonotype: A junction end diverges from the germline sequence, so it may reflect a read error. The chain is built from TRBV25-1 and TRBJ2-1; 12 bases agree with TRBD2. The CDR3 is made up of 17 amino acids. In germline, CDR1 is MGHDK, CDR2 SYGVNS. The CDR3 DNA sequence: TGTGCCAGCAGTCGTCTAGCGGGGGGGCCTTCCTACACTGAGCAGTTCTTC. Encoded protein: CASSRLAGGPSYTEQFF.

The rearrangement uses TRBV29-1 and TRBJ2-5, with D possibly matching TRBD2 (6 bases). The CDR3 totals 15 residues. Per germline, CDR1 SQVTM and CDR2 ANQGSEA. Trimming left V 3 bases short and J 1 base short, with 15 bases between. This chain's CDR3 is CSVEGVAVIQETQYF. CDR3 nucleotide sequence: TGCAGCGTTGAGGGGGTAGCGGTTATCCAAGAGACCCAGTACTTC.

This chain joins TRBV24-1 and TRBJ1-2; D unresolved. V lost 4 bases, J lost 5 bases, and 10 bases lay in between. Germline V CDR1 and CDR2: KGHDR, SFDVKD. The CDR3 contains 13 residues. CDR3 in DNA: TGTGCCACCAGTGAACATGGGAAATATGGCTACACCTTC. Protein product: CATSEHGKYGYTF.

Notes on this clonotype: This may arise from a read error, as a much more abundant clone is one base away. J is TRBJ1-2 and V is TRBV5-1; D perhaps matches TRBD1 (5 bases). CDR1 SGHRS and CDR2 YFSETQ come from the germline V gene. The CDR3 has 13 residues. The V end was cut by 3 bases, the J end by 6 bases, with 12 bases between. The CDR3, as DNA: TGCGCCAGCAGCTCGGGTTGGGGGGATGGCTACACCTTC. It codes for CASSSGWGDGYTF.

This clonotype occurred many times. The CDR3 spells CASNLVGARTGELFF. The CDR3 coding sequence is TGTGCCAGCAATCTCGTGGGGGCTCGGACCGGGGAGCTGTTTTTT. V usage is TRBV7-9 and J usage is TRBJ2-2, with a weak D call TRBD1 (6 bases). Germline loops: CDR1 SEHNR, CDR2 FQNEAQ (reference sequence). CDR3 length equals 15 residues. Deletions cut 7 bases from V and 5 bases from J, with 17 bases between.

Points on this clonotype: A read error may be the cause here, since a much bigger clone is one base away. The chain couples TRBV10-3 to TRBJ2-3; 8 bases are shared with TRBD2. CDR1 and CDR2 from the germline V gene are ENHRY and SYGVKD. The length of the CDR3 is 16 residues. Here the CDR3 reads CASSEASGWASDTQYF. DNA of the CDR3: TGTGCCAGCAGTGAAGCTAGCGGGTGGGCCTCAGATACGCAGTATTTT.

Points on this clonotype: A much larger clone lies a single base off, so this may be a read error. The chain recombines TRBV9 with TRBJ2-1; weak D call: TRBD2 (5 bases). From germline, CDR1 is SGDLS and CDR2 YYNGEE. The CDR3 contains 16 residues. CDR3 amino acids: CASSTLGGFSYDEQFF. DNA of the CDR3: TGTGCCAGCAGCACCCTGGGCGGGTTCTCCTACGATGAGCAGTTCTTC.

The rearrangement uses TRBV5-1 and TRBJ2-3; D may be TRBD1 or TRBD2 (6 bases each). CDR3 size: 15 residues. CDR1 and CDR2 (germline): SGHRS, YFSETQ. The ends were cut back, 0 bases at V and 11 bases at J, with 19 bases in the middle. The CDR3 here is CASSLGGASYNEQYF. As DNA, the CDR3 is TGCGCCAGCAGCTTGGGGGGGGCGTCCTACAATGAGCAGTATTTT.

The chain links TRBV20-1 to TRBJ2-7; 8 positions agree with TRBD1. The CDR3 runs 14 residues. V trimming: 6 bases; J trimming: 4 bases; junction bases outside the gene matches: 11. The V gene's germline CDR1 is DFQATT and CDR2 SNEGSKA (reference sequence). The CDR3 DNA is TGCAGTGCCAGTGCCGGGACAGGTGCTTACGAGCAGTACTTC. Its protein product is CSASAGTGAYEQYF.

This clonotype came up a few times. The chain couples TRBV7-9 to TRBJ1-6; D gene uncertain. CDR1 and CDR2 from the germline V gene are SEHNR and FQNEAQ (reference sequence). V lost 5 bases, J lost 5 bases, and 13 bases lay in between. This CDR3 has 15 residues. The CDR3 nucleotides read TGTGCCAGCAGCCTCAGTAGCACAAATAATTCACCCCTCCACTTT. This encodes CASSLSSTNNSPLHF.

The chain employs TRBV20-1 and TRBJ1-2; D might be TRBD1 (5 bases). Germline lookup yields CDR1 DFQATT and CDR2 SNEGSKA (reference sequence). Trimming took off 8 bases at V and 7 bases at J, with 14 bases between the two ends. This CDR3 has 11 amino acids. The CDR3 DNA reads as TGCAGTTCCAGGGTAACGGCTGGCTACACCTTC. This sequence encodes CSSRVTAGYTF.

The J gene is TRBJ2-5, the V gene TRBV5-1; D call uncertain. The CDR3 totals 11 residues. Germline V CDR1 and CDR2: SGHRS, YFSETQ. Trimming shortened V by 3 bases and J by 7 bases, and 7 bases separated the two germline ends. The CDR3 region is CASSSTGTQYF. In DNA, the CDR3 is TGCGCCAGCAGCTCCACCGGGACCCAGTACTTC.

Turning to this clonotype: The junction departs from the called germline gene at one end, perhaps through a read error. The chain combines TRBV7-7 with TRBJ2-7; D not certain. CDR1 is SSHAT, CDR2 FNYEAQ, per germline (reference sequence). This CDR3 is built from 13 residues. The CDR3 bases are TGTGCTAGCAGCGCCGGGTTGATCTACGAGCAGTACTTC. It specifies CASSAGLIYEQYF. The whole variable domain, filled in from reference TRBV7-7 and TRBJ2-7, reads GAGVSQSPRYKVTKRGQDVTLRCDPISSHATLYWYQQALGQGPEFLTYFNYEAQPDKSGLPSDRFSAERPEGSISTLTIQRTEQRDSAMYRCASSAGLIYEQYFGPGTRLTVT.

This clonotype was recorded many times. The rearrangement uses TRBV12-3 or TRBV12-4 and TRBJ2-3; the match to TRBD2 covers 9 bases. The CDR3 extends over 15 amino acids. With 5 bases clipped from V and 2 bases from J, the junction kept 5 bases outside the gene matches. This chain's CDR3 is CASSLRTSATDTQYF. The CDR3 DNA follows: TGTGCCAGCAGTCTCAGGACTAGCGCCACAGATACGCAGTATTTT.

The rearrangement links TRBV25-1 to TRBJ2-1; 7 bases map to TRBD1. Germline V gives CDR1 MGHDK, CDR2 SYGVNS. CDR3 length: 16 residues. The junction had 18 bases not matched to a gene; V was cut back by 8 bases and J by 8 bases. CDR3 nucleotide sequence: TGTGCCAGCCACTCCCTCGGGACAGCCCGAAGCGATGAGCAGTTCTTC. Translation: CASHSLGTARSDEQFF.

This clonotype showed up many times. The genes are TRBV5-8 and TRBJ1-5; possibly TRBD1 for D (5 bases). V dropped 4 bases and J dropped 4 bases, with 18 bases sitting between them. This CDR3 is 16 amino acids long. Germline values: CDR1 SGHTS, CDR2 YDEGEE. The chain's CDR3 is CASSQRFRDPNQPQHF. The CDR3 region has the DNA TGTGCCAGCAGCCAGAGATTCCGGGACCCGAATCAGCCCCAGCATTTT.

This clonotype occurred once. V usage is TRBV2 and J usage is TRBJ1-6; D is perhaps TRBD1 (6 bases). This CDR3 has 15 residues. V lost 7 bases to trimming and J lost 10 bases, with 20 bases between them. Germline-derived CDR1 and CDR2 are SNHLY and FYNNEI. In nucleotides, the CDR3 is TGTGCCAGCACCAGAAGGGGGGCAGGCGGATCACCCCTCCACTTT. Its protein is CASTRRGAGGSPLHF.

V and J are TRBV12-3 or TRBV12-4 and TRBJ1-1; D not certain. CDR3 length equals 12 residues. The ends were cut back, 6 bases at V and 4 bases at J, with 9 bases in the middle. The CDR3 nucleotides read TGTGCCAGCAGCCAAGAGACCACTGAAGCTTTCTTT. Protein sequence: CASSQETTEAFF.

This chain uses TRBV9 with TRBJ2-3; D uncertain. The V end lost 0 bases, the J end lost 3 bases, and 11 bases lay between the germline ends. The CDR3 totals 15 residues. Germline CDR1 SGDLS, CDR2 YYNGEE. CDR3 in amino acids: CASSVVGGSTDTQYF. CDR3 nucleotide sequence: TGTGCCAGCAGCGTAGTTGGTGGGTCGACAGATACGCAGTATTTT.

In its sample, this clonotype was seen a few times. This chain connects TRBV2 to TRBJ1-3; no clear D. Germline V gene sequence: CDR1 SNHLY, CDR2 FYNNEI. CDR3 length: 15 residues. Trimming took 5 bases from V and 0 from J, leaving 11 bases between them. The CDR3 here is CASSFDRNSGNTIYF. The DNA for the CDR3 is TGTGCCAGCAGTTTCGACCGCAACTCTGGAAACACCATATATTTT.

This clonotype was recorded a few times. The chain uses TRBV10-3 and TRBJ2-1; D may be TRBD1 or TRBD2 (5 bases each). CDR3 length equals 15 residues. Per germline, CDR1 ENHRY and CDR2 SYGVKD. Trimming took 3 bases from V and 5 from J, leaving 14 bases between them. Written as DNA, the CDR3 is TGTGCCATCAGTGAAAAACTAGGGGACCACAATGAGCAGTTCTTC. Translated, it gives CAISEKLGDHNEQFF.

A word on this clonotype: The conserved phenylalanine or tryptophan is not found at the CDR3 terminus, so this likely reflects a read error. V usage is TRBV29-1 and J usage is TRBJ1-2; D might be TRBD1 (5 bases). The germline CDR1 and CDR2 sequences are SQVTM and ANQGSEA. This CDR3 region has 13 residues. Trimming left V 4 bases short and J 6 bases short, with 15 bases between. The CDR3, as DNA: TGCAGCGTTGTAAAGCGGGGGAGCCATGGCTACACCCTC. Translated: CSVVKRGSHGYTL.